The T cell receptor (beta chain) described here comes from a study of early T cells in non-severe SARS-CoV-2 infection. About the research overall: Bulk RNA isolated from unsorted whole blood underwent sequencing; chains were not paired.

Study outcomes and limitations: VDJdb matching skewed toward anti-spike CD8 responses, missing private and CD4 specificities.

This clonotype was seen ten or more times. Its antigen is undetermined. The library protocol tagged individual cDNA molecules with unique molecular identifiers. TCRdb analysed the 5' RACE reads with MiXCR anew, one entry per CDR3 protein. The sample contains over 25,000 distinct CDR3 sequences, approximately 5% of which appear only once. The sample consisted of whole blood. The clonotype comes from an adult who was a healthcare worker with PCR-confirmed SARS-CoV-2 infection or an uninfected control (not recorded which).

CDR3 nucleotide sequence: TGTGCCAGCAGGGGGGACGGTAGCAATCAGCCCCAGCATTTT. Encoded protein: CASRGDGSNQPQHF. This sequence joins TRBV28 and TRBJ1-5; TRBD1 might be the D (5 bases). CDR1 is MDHEN and CDR2 is SYDVKM in the germline V gene. The CDR3 length is 14 residues. V lost 6 bases, J lost 0 bases, and 9 bases lay in between.